Each of the 21 T cell receptor beta chains below was sequenced from the same sample in a study of T-cell reconstitution after alpha-beta-depleted transplantation in children. Unique molecular identifiers tagged the TCRbeta library. One entry per CDR3 protein results from TCRdb running MiXCR on the PCR reads. The sample records some 830,000 distinct CDR3 sequences, roughly 15% being singletons. Sample: PBMCs, mostly from graft donor cells, taken 360 days after TCRalphabeta/CD19-depleted stem cell transplant. These TCRs come from a male patient between 5 and 17 years old who had a stem cell transplant for acute lymphoblastic leukemia, so the T cells may come from the graft donor.

J is TRBJ2-1 and V is TRBV4-1; possible D gene TRBD2, 5 bases. V was shortened by 4 bases and J by 8 bases, with 27 bases between the two germline ends. Per the germline V gene, CDR1 is MGHRA and CDR2 is YSYEKL. This CDR3 comprises 18 residues. Written as DNA, the CDR3 is TGCGCCAGCAGCCTACGAGCGCTCGGGGTAGGTACCGCCCATGAGCAGTTCTTC. Encoded protein: CASSLRALGVGTAHEQFF.

This clonotype turned up a few times. V is TRBV6-9 and J is TRBJ2-1, with TRBD2 identical over 8 bases. Trimming at V came to 8 bases and at J to 5 bases, leaving 14 bases not matched to a gene. Germline CDR1 and CDR2: MNHGY and SVAAGI. The CDR3 length is 16 residues. The CDR3 DNA is TGTGCCAGCCCTCACCCGGGACTAGGAGCCAACAATGAGCAGTTCTTC. This sequence encodes CASPHPGLGANNEQFF.

This clonotype has ten or more counts. This chain joins TRBV5-1 and TRBJ2-7, with no clear D. The CDR3 runs to 14 residues. Trimming removed 0 bases at V and 1 base at J, with 8 bases between. Germline CDR1 reads SGHRS; CDR2 reads YFSETQ. CDR3 sequence reads: CASSLVHTSYEQYF. The CDR3 region has the DNA TGCGCCAGCAGCTTGGTCCACACATCCTACGAGCAGTACTTC.

This clonotype was detected only a few times. This sequence joins TRBV20-1 and TRBJ1-4; tentative D call: TRBD1 (5 bases). The CDR3 has 13 residues. V gave up 7 bases and J gave up 8 bases, with 17 bases separating them. The germline CDR1 and CDR2 sequences are DFQATT and SNEGSKA (reference sequence). CDR3 sequence: CSVMRGGGEKLFF. For the CDR3, the DNA is TGCAGTGTCATGAGGGGCGGAGGGGAAAAACTGTTTTTT.

The sample holds a few counts of this clonotype. This rearrangement joins TRBV24-1 to TRBJ2-1; 7 bases align to TRBD2. Germline CDR1 is KGHDR and CDR2 is SFDVKD. The CDR3 has 19 residues. J was trimmed by 4 bases and V by 4 bases; bases with no gene match: 18. The CDR3 DNA is TGTGCCACCAGTGACTCCCCAGTGGGGGGGAGGGCCTCGTACAATGAGCAGTTCTTC. Protein: CATSDSPVGGRASYNEQFF.

This rearrangement joins TRBV20-1 to TRBJ1-1; perhaps TRBD1 as D (5 bases). This CDR3 comprises 17 residues. V lost 6 bases and J 0 bases, leaving 23 bases between the germline ends. Germline V gene lookup returns CDR1 DFQATT and CDR2 SNEGSKA (reference sequence). CDR3 nucleotides: TGCAGTGCAAGTACGGCAGGGCCCTTTGGGGTGAACACTGAAGCTTTCTTT. Residues: CSASTAGPFGVNTEAFF.

This clonotype turned up a few times. This chain joins TRBV12-3 or TRBV12-4 and TRBJ2-3; D might be TRBD2 (5 bases). Deletions cut 2 bases from V and 4 bases from J, with 13 bases between. CDR3 length equals 15 residues. The CDR3 here is CASSLKGVSADTQYF. The CDR3 coding sequence is TGTGCCAGCAGTTTAAAGGGAGTTAGTGCAGATACGCAGTATTTT.

The chain employs TRBV10-3 and TRBJ1-5, with D tentatively TRBD1 (5 bases). Germline V CDR1 and CDR2: ENHRY, SYGVKD. This CDR3 is built from 15 residues. The germline V and J ends were trimmed by 4 bases and 4 bases, with 14 bases remaining between them. This chain's CDR3 is CAISAGTDRNQPQHF. The CDR3 DNA is TGTGCCATCAGTGCCGGGACCGACCGGAATCAGCCCCAGCATTTT.

In nucleotides, the CDR3 is TGTGCCAGCAGCACCGGACTAGCGGGGCCCAGGTACCAAGAGACCCAGTACTTC. As protein: CASSTGLAGPRYQETQYF. This chain uses TRBV6-1 with TRBJ2-5; the match to TRBD2 covers 12 bases. CDR1 MNHNS and CDR2 SASEGT come from the germline V gene. Losses at the gene ends were 6 bases for V and 0 bases for J; bases not matched to a gene: 11. The CDR3 sequence is 18 residues long.

This chain uses TRBV20-1 with TRBJ2-3, with 7 positions matching TRBD2. This CDR3 has 15 amino acids. The V and J ends lost 2 bases and 0 bases, in that order; junction bases with no gene match: 5. Germline assignment: CDR1 DFQATT and CDR2 SNEGSKA (reference sequence). CDR3 loop: CSARHPAGSTDTQYF. Here the CDR3 DNA reads TGCAGTGCTAGACATCCAGCGGGGAGCACAGATACGCAGTATTTT.

This clonotype has only a few counts. The chain recombines TRBV29-1 with TRBJ2-1; 12 nucleotides agree with TRBD2. V dropped 5 bases and J dropped 7; count of bases not matched to a gene: 9. The CDR3 is 15 amino acids. Germline loops: CDR1 SQVTM, CDR2 ANQGSEA. The CDR3 bases are TGCAGCGTTCAAATTCTAGCGGGAGGGCGGAATGAGCAGTTCTTC. Translated: CSVQILAGGRNEQFF.

This chain joins TRBV3-1 and TRBJ2-3, with D perhaps matching TRBD2 (5 bases). Between the trimmed V and J ends, which lost 0 bases and 2 bases, there was a span of 12 bases. Germline V gives CDR1 LGHDT, CDR2 YNNKEL (reference sequence). This CDR3 comprises 16 residues. CDR3 amino acids: CASSQESADPTDTQYF. CDR3 in DNA: TGTGCCAGCAGCCAAGAGTCAGCGGACCCCACAGATACGCAGTATTTT.

The table lists this clonotype with many counts. The chain links TRBV7-9 to TRBJ2-3; D might be TRBD2 (6 bases). Germline V gene lookup returns CDR1 SEHNR and CDR2 FQNEAQ (reference sequence). The V gene lost 1 base and the J gene lost 2 bases, with 13 bases spanning the gap. The CDR3 length is 16 residues. The CDR3 protein is CASSLGLGGFTDTQYF. CDR3 nucleotides: TGTGCCAGCAGCTTAGGGTTGGGAGGATTCACAGATACGCAGTATTTT.

This chain uses TRBV9 with TRBJ2-5; TRBD1 might be the D (5 bases). This CDR3 region has 14 residues. In germline, CDR1 is SGDLS, CDR2 YYNGEE. V shed 0 bases and J shed 5 bases, with 11 bases lying between them. In DNA, the CDR3 is TGTGCCAGCAGCGTAGTGGATGGGGCGGAGACCCAGTACTTC. It specifies CASSVVDGAETQYF. The whole variable domain, filled in from reference TRBV9 and TRBJ2-5, reads DSGVTQTPKHLITATGQRVTLRCSPRSGDLSVYWYQQSLDQGLQFLIQYYNGEERAKGNILERFSAQQFPDLHSELNLSSLELGDSALYFCASSVVDGAETQYFGPGTRLLVL.

This chain joins TRBV5-1 and TRBJ2-7; the D is unclear. Germline V gene lookup returns CDR1 SGHRS and CDR2 YFSETQ. V lost 2 bases and J 2 bases, leaving 11 bases between the germline ends. This CDR3 spans 14 amino acids. The CDR3 sequence: CASSFSTPPYEQYF. In DNA form, the CDR3 reads TGCGCCAGCAGCTTCTCGACACCGCCCTACGAGCAGTACTTC.

The V call is TRBV28, the J call TRBJ2-7, with D perhaps TRBD1 (6 bases). V gave up 9 bases and J gave up 6 bases, with 30 bases separating them. The CDR3 is 17 amino acids. Germline V CDR1 and CDR2: MDHEN, SYDVKM. CDR3 DNA: TGTGCCAGGGATCAGGGGTATCATGGAGGTTGGGGCTGCGAGCAGTACTTC. Protein product: CARDQGYHGGWGCEQYF.

This clonotype was observed at least ten times. The V and J genes are TRBV5-1 and TRBJ2-2; D uncertain. V lost 5 bases and J 6 bases, leaving 17 bases between the germline ends. This CDR3 contains 15 residues. Looked up from germline, CDR1 is SGHRS and CDR2 is YFSETQ. CDR3 region: CASRREVLSAGELFF. The CDR3 nucleotides are TGCGCCAGCAGAAGAGAAGTCCTGTCGGCCGGGGAGCTGTTTTTT.

The chain uses TRBV5-1 and TRBJ1-1, with 8 positions matching TRBD1. The CDR3 has 15 amino acids. V lost 0 bases and J lost 4; bases outside the gene matches: 5. Germline CDR1 reads SGHRS; CDR2 reads YFSETQ. The CDR3 nucleotides are TGCGCCAGCAGCTTGGACGGACAGGGAGTCACTGAAGCTTTCTTT. It translates to CASSLDGQGVTEAFF.

The gene calls are TRBV5-1 and TRBJ2-7; D not certain. Trimming removed 4 bases at V and 4 bases at J, with 12 bases between. CDR3 length: 13 residues. In germline, CDR1 is SGHRS, CDR2 YFSETQ. In DNA form, the CDR3 reads TGCGCCAGCAGCCACTCCACAGTTTACGAGCAGTACTTC. Its translation: CASSHSTVYEQYF.

The gene calls are TRBV5-1 and TRBJ2-7; 7 positions agree with TRBD1. The CDR3 spans 15 residues. The V gene's germline CDR1 is SGHRS and CDR2 YFSETQ. V lost 2 bases and J lost 3; bases outside the gene matches: 8. The CDR3 here is CASSLIRDSYYEQYF. The CDR3 DNA sequence: TGCGCCAGCAGCTTAATCCGGGACAGCTACTACGAGCAGTACTTC.

The J gene is TRBJ2-1, the V gene TRBV7-3, with D possibly being TRBD1 or TRBD2 (6 bases each). This CDR3 has 16 amino acids. Germline V gene lookup returns CDR1 SGHTA and CDR2 FQGTGA. The V gene lost 4 bases and the J gene lost 2 bases, with 15 bases spanning the gap. Here the CDR3 DNA reads TGTGCCAGCAGCTCAGGTGGGGGGCGGCCCTACAATGAGCAGTTCTTC. It is translated as CASSSGGGRPYNEQFF.